Listed below are T cell receptor beta chains from one sample, sequenced in a study of cytomegalovirus exposure and HLA in healthy donors. Generated by immunoSEQ multiplex PCR, the TCRdb table keeps only in-frame clones and is missing some. The data contain fewer than 250,000 clones, more than 65% of them singletons. Sequenced: PBMCs. These receptors all stem from a woman in her 30s in good health and CMV-seropositive. Both conserved end residues are part of each CDR3. Each record gives: J gene, V gene, CDR3 protein.

TRBJ2-5,TRBV9,CASSVAERVTETQYF
TRBJ2-7,TRBV29-1,CSVERDSSYEQYF
TRBJ2-1,TRBV9,CASSVGAGTSINEQFF
TRBJ1-5,TRBV19,CASSNGGHQPQHF
TRBJ2-7,TRBV11-2,CASSSGWAGDYEQYF
TRBJ2-6,TRBV6-4,CASSAYGSGANVLTF
-,TRBV7-2,CASSLIGPGGGPNTGELFF
TRBJ2-7,TRBV27,CASSLSRTSGSYEQYF
TRBJ2-1,TRBV18,CASSPRGGELLGEQFF
TRBJ1-1,TRBV5-1,CASSLDGVAEAFF
TRBJ2-1,TRBV7-2,CASSLQAGDGGEQFF
TRBJ2-7,TRBV5-1,CASSLEDRGHHEQYF
TRBJ2-5,TRBV27,CASSLQGAGETQYF
TRBJ1-1,TRBV28,CASSLTGQPEAFF
TRBJ2-7,TRBV7-6,CASSLGLVYEQYF
TRBJ1-5,TRBV9,CASSVVTGGIQPQHF